This entry is about one TCR beta chain. V trimming: 8 bases; J trimming: 2 bases; junction bases outside the gene matches: 5. Germline V lookup: CDR1 LNHDA, CDR2 SQIVND (reference sequence). The CDR3 loop spans 14 amino acids. The protocol was immunoSEQ multiplex PCR, while the TCRdb copy is restricted to in-frame clones and leaves out a portion. The table lists roughly 130,000 clones, about four fifths of them singletons. The sample belongs to a study of blood T cell repertoires in COVID-19. Study overall: In each case, the material was cDNA or gDNA derived from T cells, B-cell-depleted T cells, or PBMCs.

The TCR comes from a woman between 45 and 60 years old with acute or convalescent COVID-19. The chain uses TRBV19 and TRBJ1-4, with 7 bases matching TRBD1. Sequencing was done on a sample of peripheral blood. The CDR3 here is CASRPGQTNEKLFF. The CDR3 DNA follows: TGTGCCAGTCGACCGGGACAGACTAATGAAAAACTGTTTTTT.